The 7 T cell receptor beta chains listed next were all sequenced from one sample in a study of cytomegalovirus exposure and HLA in healthy donors. This PCR relied on a set of 60 Vbeta primers and 13 Jbeta primers. Repertoires were generated with immunoSEQ multiplex PCR, while TCRdb's copy carries only in-frame clones and drops some. The repertoire holds over 150,000 clones, with less than 85% as singletons. The material sequenced was PBMCs. All receptors derive from a man in his late teens or twenties in good health and CMV-seronegative.

The chain couples TRBV7-2 to TRBJ2-4; perhaps TRBD2 as D (6 bases). Trimming shortened V by 6 bases and J by 1 base, and 19 bases separated the two germline ends. The CDR3 runs 17 residues. Germline assignment: CDR1 SGHTA and CDR2 FQGNSA. CDR3 DNA: TGTGCCAGCAGACAACCCTCTCTTAGCGGTGCCAAAAACATTCAGTACTTC. Translated, it gives CASRQPSLSGAKNIQYF.

The chain has TRBV27 and TRBJ1-2; D is possibly TRBD1 (6 bases). Germline CDR1 and CDR2: MNHEY and SMNVEV (reference sequence). The CDR3 extends over 15 amino acids. V was shortened by 5 bases and J by 4 bases, with 17 bases between the two germline ends. Here the CDR3 reads CASSQGTGNGYGYTF. As DNA, the CDR3 is TGTGCCAGCAGTCAGGGTACAGGGAACGGCTATGGCTACACCTTC.

The genes are TRBV18 and TRBJ2-2, with no clear D. Germline V gene lookup returns CDR1 KGHSH and CDR2 LQKENI. The CDR3 extends over 15 amino acids. V lost 2 bases and J 0 bases, leaving 7 bases between the germline ends. For the CDR3, the DNA is TGTGCCAGCTCACCAATCCATGCGAACACCGGGGAGCTGTTTTTT. Translation gives CASSPIHANTGELFF. The variable domain in full, completed from reference TRBV18 and TRBJ2-2, reads NAGVMQNPRHLVRRRGQEARLRCSPMKGHSHVYWYRQLPEEGLKFMVYLQKENIIDESGMPKERFSAEFPKEGPSILRIQQVVRGDSAAYFCASSPIHANTGELFFGEGSRLTVL.

The gene calls are TRBV14 and TRBJ2-1, with D unresolved. Germline V gives CDR1 SGHDN, CDR2 FVKESK. Trimming stripped 1 base from V and 4 bases from J, with 8 bases between. The CDR3 has 14 residues. The CDR3 spells CASSQVGRYNEQFF. The CDR3 DNA sequence: TGTGCCAGCAGCCAAGTTGGCAGATACAATGAGCAGTTCTTC. The full variable domain, rest sourced from reference TRBV14 and TRBJ2-1, is EAGVTQFPSHSVIEKGQTVTLRCDPISGHDNLYWYRRVMGKEIKFLLHFVKESKQDESGMPNNRFLAERTGGTYSTLKVQPAELEDSGVYFCASSQVGRYNEQFFGPGTRLTVL.

Only one count was recorded for this clone. This chain joins TRBV10-1 and TRBJ2-2; 8 bases map to TRBD1. V lost 0 bases to trimming and J lost 6 bases; unmatched junction nucleotides: 3. The germline V gene encodes CDR1 WNHNN and CDR2 SYGVQD (reference sequence). There are 15 residues in the CDR3. CDR3 DNA sequence: TGCGCCAGCAGTGAGTCGGGGACAGGTTCCGGGGAGCTGTTTTTT. Translation gives CASSESGTGSGELFF.

V and J are TRBV27 and TRBJ1-2; 7 bases fit TRBD1. Trimming at V came to 6 bases and at J to 6 bases, leaving 7 bases not matched to a gene. Per the germline V gene, CDR1 is MNHEY and CDR2 is SMNVEV (reference sequence). The CDR3 covers 13 residues. CDR3 protein: CASRTDRLDGYTF. The CDR3 DNA reads TGTGCCAGCAGAACGGACAGGTTGGATGGCTACACCTTC.

The CDR3 spells CASSSRTVTSSYEQYF. CDR3 in DNA: TGTGCCAGTAGTTCCCGGACCGTAACTAGCTCCTACGAGCAGTACTTC. This chain links TRBV19 with TRBJ2-7; maybe TRBD2 (5 bases). Trimming left V 5 bases short and J 0 bases short, with 17 bases between. The CDR3 contains 16 residues. The germline CDR1 and CDR2 sequences are LNHDA and SQIVND (reference sequence).